This TCR beta chain was recovered during a study of beta chain features in type 1 diabetes. Overall study results and limits: Patients with type 1 diabetes carried fewer insertions and had more deletions at their VDJ junctions. Any role of HLA type in TCRB rearrangement remained unresolved here.

Germline CDR1 SGHRS, CDR2 YFSETQ. The CDR3 consists of 15 residues. Germline trimming cut 2 bases from V and 4 bases from J; bases unmatched to any gene: 1. Expressed TCRB transcripts were sequenced because the entire RNA isolate underwent reverse transcription. Measured with immunoSEQ multiplex PCR; TCRdb has only the in-frame clones, and not every one. This table has hundreds of thousands of clones, roughly 16% appearing once. About this clone itself: Its antigen is not known. Other DNA sequences in this sample translate to the same CDR3.

This receptor was obtained from a man in his late teens or twenties in good health. Sequenced sample: naive CD4+ T cells from blood. The genes are TRBV5-1 and TRBJ2-2; 11 bases match TRBD2. CDR3 DNA sequence: TGCGCCAGCAGCTTCGGGACTAGCGGCACCGGGGAGCTGTTTTTT. Protein: CASSFGTSGTGELFF. Drawing the rest from reference TRBV5-1 and TRBJ2-2, the complete variable domain is KAGVTQTPRYLIKTRGQQVTLSCSPISGHRSVSWYQQTPGQGLQFLFEYFSETQRNKGNFPGRFSGRQFSNSRSEMNVSTLELGDSALYLCASSFGTSGTGELFFGEGSRLTVL.